This T cell receptor beta chain is drawn from a study of blood T cells in healthy people across ages. For the second PCR, which ran for about 7 to 12 cycles, a sample-barcoded 5' primer and a J-beta primer mix were used. TCRdb re-called the 5' RACE reads through MiXCR, storing one row per CDR3 protein. The table includes 1,500,000 or so distinct CDR3 sequences, roughly 64% detected once. The junction had 9 bases not matched to a gene; V was cut back by 8 bases and J by 13 bases. The CDR3 runs 13 residues. Looked up from germline, CDR1 is LGHDT and CDR2 is YNNKEL (reference sequence). The sample was blood. The genes are TRBV3-1 and TRBJ2-4, with TRBD2 matching 12 bases. This clonotype originated in a man between 18 and 35 years old in good health. CDR3 sequence reads: CASGGLAGPPQYF. CDR3 bases: TGTGCCAGCGGCGGACTAGCGGGACCTCCCCAGTACTTC.